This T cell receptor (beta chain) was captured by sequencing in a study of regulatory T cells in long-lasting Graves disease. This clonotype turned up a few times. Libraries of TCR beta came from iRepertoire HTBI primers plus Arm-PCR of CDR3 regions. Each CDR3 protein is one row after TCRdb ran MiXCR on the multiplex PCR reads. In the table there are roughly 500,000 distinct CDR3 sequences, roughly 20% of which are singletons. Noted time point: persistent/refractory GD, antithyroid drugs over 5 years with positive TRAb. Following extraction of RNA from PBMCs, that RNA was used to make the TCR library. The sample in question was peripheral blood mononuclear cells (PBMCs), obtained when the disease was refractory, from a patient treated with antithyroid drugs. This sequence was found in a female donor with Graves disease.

The chain's CDR3 is CSATGTSGPSSYEQYF. The CDR3 DNA follows: TGCAGTGCAACCGGGACTAGCGGGCCTAGCTCCTACGAGCAGTACTTC. The J gene is TRBJ2-7, the V gene TRBV20-1; 12 nucleotides agree with TRBD2. The CDR3 spans 16 residues. Trimming at V came to 6 bases and at J to 0 bases, leaving 9 bases not matched to a gene. CDR1 and CDR2 from the germline V gene are DFQATT and SNEGSKA (reference sequence).